The 12 T cell receptor beta chains below were found in one sample sequenced in a study of CD8+CD57+ T cells in acquired aplastic anemia (dated by TCRdb to the late 2010s). The reads were generated on an Illumina HiSeq 2000. Profiling of TCR beta VDJ combinations and CDR3 sequences used genomic DNA as the template. The public reads were reprocessed in TCRdb via fastp at Q25 and MiXCR, keeping in-frame beta chains. CDR3 protein duplicates are merged, each entry listing the most common genes and DNA. The sample data list 160,000 or so distinct CDR3 sequences, and less than 50% of these were observed just once. Of the sample, roughly 30% falls within the top ten clones. The patients picked for sequencing were ones in whom flow cytometry had shown an expansion of CD8+CD57+ cells. The sequenced material came from sorted CD4+, CD8+, or CD8+CD57+ T cells (not recorded which) from PBMCs. These receptors came from a human donor with aplastic anemia.

In this sample, this clonotype turned up many times. CDR3 residues: CASRSGQGVDEQFF. The CDR3 coding sequence is TGTGCCAGCAGATCGGGACAGGGTGTCGATGAGCAGTTCTTC. The V and J genes are TRBV2 and TRBJ2-1; 9 bases line up with TRBD1. In germline, CDR1 is SNHLY, CDR2 FYNNEI. V shed 6 bases and J 8 bases; nucleotides not matched to a gene: 8. The CDR3 has 14 amino acids.

This clonotype was found many times. V and J are TRBV5-1 and TRBJ1-1; weak D call: TRBD1 (6 bases). V was cut by 2 bases and J by 0 bases, with 11 bases left in between. Per germline, CDR1 SGHRS and CDR2 YFSETQ. The CDR3 covers 15 residues. CDR3 sequence (DNA): TGCGCCAGCAGCTTCGACAGGCCGATGAACACTGAAGCTTTCTTT. It is translated as CASSFDRPMNTEAFF.

A note on this clonotype: Just one base apart from a much larger clone, this may be a read error. The chain joins TRBV12-3 or TRBV12-4 to TRBJ1-1; maybe TRBD1 (5 bases). There are 15 residues in the CDR3. The CDR3, as DNA: TGTGCCAGCTACGCCGTCCAGGGAATGAACACTGGAGCTTTCTTT. Translated, it gives CASYAVQGMNTGAFF.

The rearrangement uses TRBV14 and TRBJ2-1; 9 bases agree with TRBD2. CDR3 size: 17 residues. Germline-derived CDR1 and CDR2 are SGHDN and FVKESK. With V trimmed by 5 bases and J by 3 bases, 11 bases remained unmatched. The CDR3 reads CASSLGSGSLIYNEQFF. CDR3 bases: TGTGCCAGCAGCTTAGGTAGCGGGAGTTTGATCTACAATGAGCAGTTCTTC.

The chain uses TRBV20-1 and TRBJ2-5, with 7 bases fitting TRBD2. This CDR3 is 14 amino acids long. V was pared by 8 bases and J by 5 bases, with 14 bases of the junction left unmatched. The germline V gene encodes CDR1 DFQATT and CDR2 SNEGSKA (reference sequence). As DNA, the CDR3 is TGCAGTCATCTAGCTCCCGGGCGGGGGGAGACCCAGTACTTC. It yields the protein CSHLAPGRGETQYF.

The V and J genes are TRBV6-1 and TRBJ2-7; 8 bases are a match to TRBD2. The CDR3 extends over 14 amino acids. V shed 3 bases, J shed 5 bases, and the junction held 6 bases outside the gene matches. The V gene's germline CDR1 is MNHNS and CDR2 SASEGT. In DNA, the CDR3 is TGTGCCAGCAGTGAGGTTAGCGGGATCCACGAGCAGTACTTC. Translated: CASSEVSGIHEQYF.

About this clonotype itself: This could be a read error, since a much larger clone is one nucleotide away. The chain links TRBV12-3 or TRBV12-4 to TRBJ2-7; D is tentatively TRBD1 or TRBD2 (5 bases each). Trimming removed 5 bases from V and 5 bases from J, with 19 bases in between. The CDR3 has 15 residues. CDR3 loop: CASSLQTGAKDEQYF. Here the CDR3 DNA reads TGTGCCAGCAGTCTCCAAACCGGGGCCAAGGACGAGCAGTACTTC.

In the case of this clonotype: The conserved closing phenylalanine or tryptophan is absent in this CDR3, likely reflecting a read error. The chain carries TRBV5-1 and TRBJ2-3; no clear D gene. This CDR3 spans 15 amino acids. Germline values: CDR1 SGHRS, CDR2 YFSETQ. The germline V and J ends were trimmed by 3 bases and 0 bases, with 11 bases remaining between them. CDR3 nucleotide sequence: TGCGCCAGCAGCTCTAGGGCCTCTAGCACAGATACGCAGTATCTT. This codes for CASSSRASSTDTQYL.

The rearrangement uses TRBV19 and TRBJ2-1; TRBD1 is a possible D gene (5 bases). Per the germline V gene, CDR1 is LNHDA and CDR2 is SQIVND (reference sequence). The CDR3 contains 14 residues. V was cut by 9 bases and J by 3 bases, with 15 bases left in between. CDR3 amino acids: CASSKGEVYNEQFF. Written as DNA, the CDR3 is TGTGCCAGCAGCAAAGGGGAAGTCTACAATGAGCAGTTCTTC.

This clonotype was counted many times. An end of the junction differs from the germline gene, which may be a read error. The chain is built from TRBV24-1 and TRBJ2-2; no reliable D call. CDR1 and CDR2 (germline): KGHDR, SFDVKD. The CDR3 spans 18 residues. The CDR3 loop is CATSDLDFGLANTGELFF. The CDR3 nucleotides are TGTGCCACCAGTGATTTGGATTTCGGTTTGGCGAATACCGGGGAGCTGTTTTTT.

The chain combines TRBV10-3 with TRBJ2-5; 9 bases align to TRBD2. Trimming at V came to 11 bases and at J to 1 base, leaving 8 bases not matched to a gene. Germline loops: CDR1 ENHRY, CDR2 SYGVKD. The CDR3 extends over 14 amino acids. CDR3 residues: CASSASGAQETQYF. In nucleotides, the CDR3 is TGTGCCTCCAGTGCTAGCGGGGCCCAAGAGACCCAGTACTTC.

CDR3 nucleotides: TGTGCCAGCAGCACCTTCAGGCAGAGGAACACTGAAGCTTTCTTT. It encodes CASSTFRQRNTEAFF. The chain carries TRBV11-2 and TRBJ1-1; D uncertain. This CDR3 spans 15 amino acids. Germline values: CDR1 SGHAT, CDR2 FQNNGV. V lost 5 bases and J 1 base, leaving 14 bases between the germline ends.